Listed below are T cell receptor beta chains from one sample, sequenced in a study of shared clonotypes between healthy human individuals. Generated by immunoSEQ multiplex PCR, the TCRdb table keeps only in-frame clones and is missing some. Of some 2 million clones listed, roughly 94% are singletons. Sequences were obtained from naive CD4+ T cells sorted from blood. Receptors were obtained from a man aged 18 to 29 in good health. Both conserved end residues are part of each CDR3. D genes are given only for firm matches. Clone size is stated in some rows and not others, as once, few, many or a class when expanded.

d_gene: TRBD2; v_gene: TRBV15; j_gene: TRBJ2-5; abundance: once; CDR3aa: CATSRVTGGYQETQYF; CDR3nt: TGTGCCACCAGCAGAGTGACGGGAGGGTACCAAGAGACCCAGTACTTC
d_gene: -; v_gene: TRBV7-9; j_gene: TRBJ2-4; abundance: -; CDR3aa: CASSFPEMAKNIQYF; CDR3nt: TGTGCCAGCAGCTTTCCCGAGATGGCCAAAAACATTCAGTACTTC
d_gene: -; v_gene: TRBV5-1; j_gene: TRBJ2-7; abundance: -; CDR3aa: CASSPEAGPYEQYF; CDR3nt: TGCGCCAGCAGCCCCGAAGCGGGTCCCTACGAGCAGTACTTC
d_gene: TRBD2; v_gene: TRBV10-2; j_gene: TRBJ2-5; abundance: -; CDR3aa: CASSSPGASGRETQYF; CDR3nt: TGCGCCAGCAGTTCCCCTGGGGCTAGCGGAAGGGAGACCCAGTACTTC
d_gene: TRBD1; v_gene: TRBV6-1; j_gene: TRBJ1-4; abundance: -; CDR3aa: CASRVQGWANEKLFF; CDR3nt: TGTGCCAGCAGGGTACAGGGGTGGGCTAATGAAAAACTGTTTTTT
d_gene: TRBD1; v_gene: TRBV19; j_gene: TRBJ1-5; abundance: -; CDR3aa: CASRYRGQGGNQPQHF; CDR3nt: TGTGCCAGTAGGTACAGGGGGCAGGGGGGCAATCAGCCCCAGCATTTT
d_gene: -; v_gene: TRBV7-9; j_gene: TRBJ2-2; abundance: once; CDR3aa: CASSLAFRLQNTGELFF; CDR3nt: TGTGCCAGCAGCTTAGCCTTCCGACTCCAGAACACCGGGGAGCTGTTTTTT
d_gene: -; v_gene: TRBV10-3; j_gene: TRBJ2-4; abundance: -; CDR3aa: CASREAGGTFNIQYF; CDR3nt: TGTGCCTCCCGAGAGGCCGGGGGTACGTTCAACATTCAGTACTTC
d_gene: TRBD1; v_gene: TRBV5-1; j_gene: TRBJ1-3; abundance: -; CDR3aa: CASSSGDRAHSGNTIYF; CDR3nt: TGCGCCAGCAGCTCCGGGGACAGAGCACACTCTGGAAACACCATATATTTT
d_gene: -; v_gene: TRBV28; j_gene: TRBJ1-1; abundance: -; CDR3aa: CASSPQGRGDTEAFF; CDR3nt: TGTGCCAGCAGCCCCCAGGGGCGCGGGGACACTGAAGCTTTCTTT
d_gene: -; v_gene: TRBV9; j_gene: TRBJ1-2; abundance: -; CDR3aa: CASSVLGAQAYGYTF; CDR3nt: TGTGCCAGCAGCGTGCTCGGGGCGCAGGCCTATGGCTACACCTTC
d_gene: -; v_gene: TRBV2; j_gene: TRBJ1-4; abundance: -; CDR3aa: CASKRRALGGTNEKLFF; CDR3nt: TGTGCCAGCAAACGAAGGGCCTTGGGGGGAACTAATGAAAAACTGTTTTTT
d_gene: -; v_gene: TRBV28; j_gene: TRBJ2-7; abundance: once; CDR3aa: CASDPGLPGGEQYF; CDR3nt: TGTGCCAGTGATCCGGGGCTACCAGGAGGGGAGCAGTACTTC
d_gene: -; v_gene: TRBV18; j_gene: TRBJ2-7; abundance: few; CDR3aa: CASSPNSYEQYF; CDR3nt: TGTGCCAGCTCACCAAACTCCTACGAGCAGTACTTC
d_gene: -; v_gene: TRBV6-5; j_gene: TRBJ1-2; abundance: -; CDR3aa: CASSYREQNYGYTF; CDR3nt: TGTGCCAGCAGTTACCGGGAGCAAAACTATGGCTACACCTTC
d_gene: TRBD1; v_gene: TRBV9; j_gene: TRBJ2-2; abundance: once; CDR3aa: CASSKQGATGELFF; CDR3nt: TGTGCCAGCAGCAAGCAGGGGGCAACCGGGGAGCTGTTTTTT
d_gene: TRBD1; v_gene: TRBV10-3; j_gene: TRBJ2-5; abundance: -; CDR3aa: CAIRQGMGETQYF; CDR3nt: TGTGCCATCAGACAGGGGATGGGAGAGACCCAGTACTTC
d_gene: -; v_gene: TRBV27; j_gene: TRBJ2-5; abundance: -; CDR3aa: CASSLTPDRQETQYF; CDR3nt: TGTGCCAGCAGCCTAACCCCGGACAGACAAGAGACCCAGTACTTC
d_gene: -; v_gene: TRBV2; j_gene: TRBJ2-7; abundance: -; CDR3aa: CASSESGQEQYF; CDR3nt: TGTGCCAGCAGTGAAAGCGGGCAGGAGCAGTACTTC
d_gene: TRBD2; v_gene: TRBV11-2; j_gene: TRBJ2-7; abundance: -; CDR3aa: CASSPRGRGSSYEQYF; CDR3nt: TGTGCCAGCAGCCCCCGCGGGCGGGGGAGCTCCTACGAGCAGTACTTC
d_gene: -; v_gene: TRBV18; j_gene: TRBJ1-6; abundance: -; CDR3aa: CASSPTNSPLHF; CDR3nt: TGTGCCAGCTCACCTACTAATTCACCCCTCCACTTT
d_gene: -; v_gene: TRBV10-3; j_gene: TRBJ2-7; abundance: -; CDR3aa: CAISDSRAGAYEQYF; CDR3nt: TGTGCCATCAGTGATAGTAGGGCAGGGGCCTACGAGCAGTACTTC
d_gene: -; v_gene: TRBV6-5; j_gene: TRBJ1-3; abundance: few; CDR3aa: CASRAGSGNTIYF; CDR3nt: TGTGCCAGCCGGGCGGGCTCTGGAAACACCATATATTTT
d_gene: -; v_gene: TRBV5-1; j_gene: TRBJ2-5; abundance: -; CDR3aa: CATGDGTTQTQYF; CDR3nt: TGCGCCACCGGGGACGGAACCACCCAGACCCAGTACTTC
d_gene: -; v_gene: TRBV6-5; j_gene: TRBJ2-7; abundance: -; CDR3aa: CASSYSSSYEQYF; CDR3nt: TGTGCCAGCAGTTACTCGAGTTCCTACGAGCAGTACTTC
d_gene: TRBD1; v_gene: TRBV30; j_gene: TRBJ2-7; abundance: -; CDR3aa: CAWHNRGSSDEQYF; CDR3nt: TGTGCCTGGCACAACAGGGGGTCAAGCGACGAGCAGTACTTC
d_gene: TRBD2; v_gene: TRBV5-6; j_gene: TRBJ2-7; abundance: -; CDR3aa: CASSSTSGSYEQYF; CDR3nt: TGTGCCAGCAGCTCTACTAGCGGGAGTTACGAGCAGTACTTC
d_gene: TRBD2; v_gene: TRBV5-1; j_gene: TRBJ2-7; abundance: -; CDR3aa: CASSLAGRALSYEQYF; CDR3nt: TGCGCCAGCAGCTTGGCCGGGAGGGCTTTGTCCTACGAGCAGTACTTC
d_gene: -; v_gene: TRBV27; j_gene: TRBJ1-1; abundance: -; CDR3aa: CASSSVPGVLNTEAFF; CDR3nt: TGTGCCAGCAGTTCGGTCCCAGGGGTGCTAAACACTGAAGCTTTCTTT
d_gene: -; v_gene: TRBV5-1; j_gene: TRBJ2-7; abundance: -; CDR3aa: CASSLAAGAYEQYF; CDR3nt: TGCGCCAGCAGCTTGGCCGCAGGGGCTTACGAGCAGTACTTC
d_gene: -; v_gene: TRBV25-1; j_gene: TRBJ1-1; abundance: -; CDR3aa: CASIAVGQYTEAFF; CDR3nt: TGTGCCAGCATAGCGGTAGGACAGTACACTGAAGCTTTCTTT
d_gene: -; v_gene: TRBV20-1; j_gene: TRBJ1-2; abundance: -; CDR3aa: CSAREDGYTF; CDR3nt: TGCAGTGCTAGAGAGGATGGCTACACCTTC
d_gene: -; v_gene: TRBV7-7; j_gene: TRBJ1-5; abundance: -; CDR3aa: CASSLGTLNQPQHF; CDR3nt: TGTGCTAGCAGCCTCGGGACACTGAATCAGCCCCAGCATTTT
d_gene: -; v_gene: TRBV6-5; j_gene: TRBJ2-5; abundance: -; CDR3aa: CASGWGLGIRETQYF; CDR3nt: TGTGCCAGCGGGTGGGGTCTGGGGATCCGAGAGACCCAGTACTTC
d_gene: -; v_gene: TRBV7-2; j_gene: TRBJ1-6; abundance: -; CDR3aa: CASSLGVNSPLHF; CDR3nt: TGTGCCAGCAGCTTAGGGGTCAATTCACCCCTCCACTTT
d_gene: -; v_gene: TRBV19; j_gene: TRBJ2-5; abundance: once; CDR3aa: CASSIVSGETQYF; CDR3nt: TGTGCCAGTAGTATAGTCTCGGGAGAGACCCAGTACTTC
d_gene: -; v_gene: TRBV2; j_gene: TRBJ2-7; abundance: -; CDR3aa: CASSVIRIGRYEQYF; CDR3nt: TGTGCCAGCAGTGTGATTAGAATTGGCCGCTACGAGCAGTACTTC
d_gene: -; v_gene: TRBV6-1; j_gene: TRBJ1-2; abundance: -; CDR3aa: CASREDRPYGYTF; CDR3nt: TGTGCCAGCAGAGAGGACAGACCCTATGGCTACACCTTC
d_gene: -; v_gene: TRBV6-5; j_gene: TRBJ2-7; abundance: -; CDR3aa: CATRRGSGVYEQYF; CDR3nt: TGTGCCACCCGCCGTGGGAGTGGGGTTTACGAGCAGTACTTC
d_gene: TRBD1; v_gene: TRBV2; j_gene: TRBJ1-6; abundance: -; CDR3aa: CASSPDRENSPLHF; CDR3nt: TGTGCCAGCAGCCCGGACAGGGAGAATTCACCCCTCCACTTT
d_gene: -; v_gene: TRBV30; j_gene: TRBJ2-7; abundance: -; CDR3aa: CAWSVRPHEQYF; CDR3nt: TGTGCCTGGAGTGTCCGGCCCCACGAGCAGTACTTC
d_gene: -; v_gene: TRBV7-7; j_gene: TRBJ2-5; abundance: -; CDR3aa: CASSLAEGRETQYF; CDR3nt: TGTGCTAGCAGCTTAGCGGAGGGTAGGGAGACCCAGTACTTC
d_gene: TRBD2; v_gene: TRBV11-3; j_gene: TRBJ2-3; abundance: -; CDR3aa: CASSVGLAGTDTQYF; CDR3nt: TGTGCCAGCAGCGTAGGACTAGCGGGCACAGATACGCAGTATTTT
d_gene: -; v_gene: TRBV5-1; j_gene: TRBJ1-2; abundance: -; CDR3aa: CASSLAGNYGYTF; CDR3nt: TGCGCCAGCAGCTTGGCCGGTAACTATGGCTACACCTTC
d_gene: TRBD1; v_gene: TRBV7-9; j_gene: TRBJ1-3; abundance: -; CDR3aa: CASSLVGTDGNTIYF; CDR3nt: TGTGCCAGCAGCTTAGTAGGGACAGATGGAAACACCATATATTTT
d_gene: -; v_gene: TRBV30; j_gene: TRBJ2-2; abundance: -; CDR3aa: CAWMAGLNTGELFF; CDR3nt: TGTGCCTGGATGGCAGGGTTGAACACCGGGGAGCTGTTTTTT
d_gene: -; v_gene: TRBV7-9; j_gene: TRBJ1-2; abundance: -; CDR3aa: CASSLPRESYTF; CDR3nt: TGTGCCAGCAGCTTACCCCGGGAGAGCTACACCTTC
d_gene: -; v_gene: TRBV5-1; j_gene: TRBJ1-2; abundance: -; CDR3aa: CASSQGGTELGYTF; CDR3nt: TGCGCCAGCAGCCAGGGAGGCACGGAGTTGGGCTACACCTTC
d_gene: -; v_gene: TRBV5-4; j_gene: TRBJ2-7; abundance: -; CDR3aa: CASSPPGGGRSEQYF; CDR3nt: TGTGCCAGCAGCCCCCCTGGCGGAGGGAGGAGCGAGCAGTACTTC
d_gene: TRBD2; v_gene: TRBV29-1; j_gene: TRBJ2-1; abundance: -; CDR3aa: CSVELTSGTYNEQFF; CDR3nt: TGCAGCGTTGAACTGACTAGCGGGACCTACAATGAGCAGTTCTTC
d_gene: -; v_gene: TRBV19; j_gene: TRBJ2-5; abundance: -; CDR3aa: CASSIRPSETQYF; CDR3nt: TGTGCCAGTAGTATACGGCCGTCAGAGACCCAGTACTTC
d_gene: TRBD1; v_gene: TRBV7-9; j_gene: TRBJ2-1; abundance: once; CDR3aa: CASSSGQGVGEQFF; CDR3nt: TGTGCCAGCAGCTCGGGACAGGGGGTGGGTGAGCAGTTCTTC